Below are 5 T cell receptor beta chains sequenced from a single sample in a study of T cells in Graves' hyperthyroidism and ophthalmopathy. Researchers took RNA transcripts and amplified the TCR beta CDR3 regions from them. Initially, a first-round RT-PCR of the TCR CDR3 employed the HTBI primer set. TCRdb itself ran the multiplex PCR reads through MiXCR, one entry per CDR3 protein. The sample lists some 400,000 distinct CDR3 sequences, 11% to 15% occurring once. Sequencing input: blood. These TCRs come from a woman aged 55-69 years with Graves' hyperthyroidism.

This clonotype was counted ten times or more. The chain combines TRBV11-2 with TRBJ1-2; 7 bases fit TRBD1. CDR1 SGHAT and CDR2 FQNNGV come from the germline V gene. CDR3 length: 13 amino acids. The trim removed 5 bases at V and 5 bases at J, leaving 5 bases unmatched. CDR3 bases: TGTGCCAGCAGCGTCGACAGGGAGTATGGCTACACCTTC. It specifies CASSVDREYGYTF.

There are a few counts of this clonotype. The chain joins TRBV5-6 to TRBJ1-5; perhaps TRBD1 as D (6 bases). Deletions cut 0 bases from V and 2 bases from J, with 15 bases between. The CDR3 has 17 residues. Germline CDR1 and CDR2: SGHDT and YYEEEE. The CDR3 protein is CASSLAAGARGNQPQHF. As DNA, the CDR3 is TGTGCCAGCAGCTTGGCTGCGGGGGCAAGGGGCAATCAGCCCCAGCATTTT.

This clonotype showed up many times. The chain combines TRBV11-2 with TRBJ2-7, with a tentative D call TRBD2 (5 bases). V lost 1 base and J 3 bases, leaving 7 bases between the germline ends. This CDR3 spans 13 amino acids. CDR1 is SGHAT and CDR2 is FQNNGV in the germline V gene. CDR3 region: CASSLGGSYEQYF. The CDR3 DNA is TGTGCCAGCAGCTTAGGTGGGAGCTACGAGCAGTACTTC.

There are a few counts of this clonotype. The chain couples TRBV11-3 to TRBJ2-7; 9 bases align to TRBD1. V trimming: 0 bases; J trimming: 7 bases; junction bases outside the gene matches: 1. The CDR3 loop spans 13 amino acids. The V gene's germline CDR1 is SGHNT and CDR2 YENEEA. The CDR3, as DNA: TGTGCCAGCAGCTTAGAAGGACAGGGGGAGCAGTACTTC. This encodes CASSLEGQGEQYF.

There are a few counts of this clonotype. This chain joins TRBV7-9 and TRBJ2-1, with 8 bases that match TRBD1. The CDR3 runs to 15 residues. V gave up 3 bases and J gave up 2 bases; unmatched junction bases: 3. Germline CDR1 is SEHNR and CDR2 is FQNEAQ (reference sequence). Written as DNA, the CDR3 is TGTGCCAGCAGCTTCGGACAGGGACCCTACAATGAGCAGTTCTTC. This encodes CASSFGQGPYNEQFF. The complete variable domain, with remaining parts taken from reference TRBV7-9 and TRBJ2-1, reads DTGVSQNPRHKITKRGQNVTFRCDPISEHNRLYWYRQTLGQGPEFLTYFQNEAQLEKSRLLSDRFSAERPKGSFSTLEIQRTEQGDSAMYLCASSFGQGPYNEQFFGPGTRLTVL.